Presented here are 14 T cell receptor beta chains from one specimen sequenced in a study of shared clonotypes between healthy human individuals. The protocol was immunoSEQ multiplex PCR, while the TCRdb copy is restricted to in-frame clones and leaves out a portion. The sample has about 2 million clones; over 85% are singletons. The sequenced sample was naive CD4+ T cells sorted from blood. Subset meaning: CD45RA+ positively selected. All receptors derive from a man younger than 35 in good health.

Comment on this clone: The same CDR3 is also encoded by other DNA sequences in this sample. The rearrangement links TRBV7-9 to TRBJ2-3; 7 nucleotides agree with TRBD1. Germline V gene lookup returns CDR1 SEHNR and CDR2 FQNEAQ (reference sequence). V dropped 3 bases and J dropped 0; count of bases not matched to a gene: 3. The CDR3 covers 15 residues. The CDR3 here is CASSLGDRSTDTQYF. Here the CDR3 DNA reads TGTGCCAGCAGCTTGGGGGACAGAAGCACAGATACGCAGTATTTT.

The rearrangement links TRBV5-6 to TRBJ1-6, with a weak D call TRBD1 (6 bases). The CDR3 is 16 amino acids. Trimming took off 1 base at V and 8 bases at J, with 16 bases between the two ends. The germline V gene encodes CDR1 SGHDT and CDR2 YYEEEE. The CDR3 sequence: CASSLSRGAGDSPLHF. DNA for the CDR3: TGTGCCAGCAGCTTGTCTAGGGGGGCGGGAGATTCACCCCTCCACTTT.

DNA for the CDR3: TGTGCCAGCAGCACCCGACGAGGGGAGACCCAGTACTTC. Translation: CASSTRRGETQYF. V is TRBV6-5 and J is TRBJ2-5; a weak D match, TRBD2 (5 bases). Trimming shortened V by 6 bases and J by 5 bases, and 13 bases separated the two germline ends. CDR1 MNHEY and CDR2 SVGAGI come from the germline V gene. CDR3 size: 13 residues.

DNA for the CDR3: TGTGCCAGCAGCTCCCTCGCCGGGACAGCCTATTTTTCACCCCTCCACTTT. Translating gives CASSSLAGTAYFSPLHF. The gene calls are TRBV5-6 and TRBJ1-6; 7 bases match TRBD1. CDR3 length equals 17 residues. Germline CDR1 SGHDT, CDR2 YYEEEE. The J segment lost 9 bases and the V segment lost 3 bases, leaving 15 bases of the junction unmatched.

In regard to this clone: Other DNA sequences within the sample encode an identical CDR3. The chain combines TRBV9 with TRBJ2-1, with TRBD2 matching 8 bases. The CDR3 is 15 residues long. Germline trimming cut 2 bases from V and 0 bases from J; bases unmatched to any gene: 1. From germline, CDR1 is SGDLS and CDR2 YYNGEE. As DNA, the CDR3 is TGTGCCAGCAGCGTTAGCGGGAACTCCTACAATGAGCAGTTCTTC. Its translation is CASSVSGNSYNEQFF.

This clone was observed a single time. The rearrangement links TRBV7-9 to TRBJ2-5; TRBD2 agrees at 7 bases. The CDR3 has 13 residues. CDR1 SEHNR and CDR2 FQNEAQ come from the germline V gene (reference sequence). The V and J ends lost 2 bases and 7 bases, in that order; junction bases with no gene match: 4. CDR3 nucleotides: TGTGCCAGCAGCTTACTATCGGGGGGGACCCAGTACTTC. The encoded protein is CASSLLSGGTQYF.

V usage is TRBV5-6 and J usage is TRBJ2-7, with a weak D call TRBD2 (6 bases). The CDR3 length is 14 residues. Germline CDR1 SGHDT, CDR2 YYEEEE. V gave up 0 bases and J gave up 2 bases, with 9 bases separating them. The CDR3 spells CASSLELAPYEQYF. The CDR3 DNA reads TGTGCCAGCAGCTTGGAACTAGCTCCCTACGAGCAGTACTTC.

This chain connects TRBV30 to TRBJ1-3; TRBD1 is a possible D gene (6 bases). V lost 2 bases, J lost 4 bases, and 9 bases lay in between. Germline-derived CDR1 and CDR2 are GTSNPN and SVGIG (reference sequence). The CDR3 runs 13 residues. The CDR3 region is CAWSPDRGNTIYF. In DNA form, the CDR3 reads TGTGCCTGGAGTCCCGACAGGGGAAACACCATATATTTT.

The V gene is TRBV7-2, the J gene TRBJ1-2, with unresolved D. V lost 5 bases and J lost 0, with 13 bases in between. The V gene's germline CDR1 is SGHTA and CDR2 FQGNSA. The CDR3 covers 15 residues. CDR3 DNA: TGTGCCAGCAGCCCCGGAGTCGGGGCTAACTATGGCTACACCTTC. Its protein is CASSPGVGANYGYTF.

The V and J genes are TRBV5-8 and TRBJ2-7; 10 nucleotides align to TRBD1. The CDR3 consists of 14 residues. Germline CDR1 SGHTS, CDR2 YDEGEE. The V segment lost 2 bases and the J segment 6 bases; nucleotides outside the gene matches: 5. The CDR3 nucleotides are TGTGCCAGCAGCTTCCGGGACAGGGGTATCGAGCAGTACTTC. Translating gives CASSFRDRGIEQYF.

This chain uses TRBV5-4 with TRBJ1-6, with D unclear. The V end was cut by 3 bases, the J end by 5 bases, with 12 bases between. The V gene's germline CDR1 is SGHNT and CDR2 YYREEE (reference sequence). This CDR3 is built from 15 residues. The CDR3 here is CASSSLGTNNSPLHF. The CDR3 DNA is TGTGCCAGCAGCTCACTTGGAACGAATAATTCACCCCTCCACTTT.

The chain combines TRBV5-1 with TRBJ2-1, with unresolved D. Trimming stripped 5 bases from V and 9 bases from J, with 12 bases between. Germline CDR1 is SGHRS and CDR2 is YFSETQ. The CDR3 is 12 amino acids. The DNA of the CDR3 is TGCGCCAGCAGAAGGGATTTAAGTGAGCAGTTCTTC. It specifies CASRRDLSEQFF. Complete variable domain (other parts from reference TRBV5-1 and TRBJ2-1): KAGVTQTPRYLIKTRGQQVTLSCSPISGHRSVSWYQQTPGQGLQFLFEYFSETQRNKGNFPGRFSGRQFSNSRSEMNVSTLELGDSALYLCASRRDLSEQFFGPGTRLTVL.

The chain recombines TRBV2 with TRBJ2-7; 10 bases agree with TRBD2. The CDR3 has 15 amino acids. J gave up 2 bases and V 2 bases, and 3 bases lay outside the gene matches. Germline CDR1 and CDR2: SNHLY and FYNNEI. The CDR3 here is CASSETGLAAYEQYF. The DNA of the CDR3 is TGTGCCAGCAGTGAAACCGGACTAGCGGCCTACGAGCAGTACTTC.

This chain uses TRBV5-4 with TRBJ1-2; 9 bases fit TRBD1. The junction had 10 bases not matched to a gene; V was cut back by 4 bases and J by 3 bases. Per germline, CDR1 SGHNT and CDR2 YYREEE (reference sequence). This CDR3 is 16 amino acids long. The CDR3 reads CASSAGTGWDYYGYTF. The DNA for the CDR3 is TGTGCCAGCAGCGCTGGGACAGGGTGGGACTACTATGGCTACACCTTC. Filled out from reference TRBV5-4 and TRBJ1-2, the complete variable domain reads ETGVTQSPTHLIKTRGQQVTLRCSSQSGHNTVSWYQQALGQGPQFIFQYYREEENGRGNFPPRFSGLQFPNYSSELNVNALELDDSALYLCASSAGTGWDYYGYTFGSGTRLTVV.